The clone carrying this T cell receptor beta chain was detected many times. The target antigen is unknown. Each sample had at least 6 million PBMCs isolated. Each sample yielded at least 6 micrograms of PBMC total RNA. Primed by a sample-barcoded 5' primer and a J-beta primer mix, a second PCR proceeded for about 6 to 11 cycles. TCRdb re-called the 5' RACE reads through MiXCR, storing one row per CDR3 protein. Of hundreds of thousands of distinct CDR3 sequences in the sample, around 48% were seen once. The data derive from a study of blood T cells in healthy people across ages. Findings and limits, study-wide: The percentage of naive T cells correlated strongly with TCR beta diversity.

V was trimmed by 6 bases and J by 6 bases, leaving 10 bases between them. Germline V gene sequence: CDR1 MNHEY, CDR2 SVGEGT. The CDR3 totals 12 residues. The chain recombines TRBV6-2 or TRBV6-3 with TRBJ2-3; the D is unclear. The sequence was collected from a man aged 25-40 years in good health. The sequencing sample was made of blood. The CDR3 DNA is TGTGCCAGCAGCAACCAAGCTGATACGCAGTATTTT. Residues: CASSNQADTQYF.